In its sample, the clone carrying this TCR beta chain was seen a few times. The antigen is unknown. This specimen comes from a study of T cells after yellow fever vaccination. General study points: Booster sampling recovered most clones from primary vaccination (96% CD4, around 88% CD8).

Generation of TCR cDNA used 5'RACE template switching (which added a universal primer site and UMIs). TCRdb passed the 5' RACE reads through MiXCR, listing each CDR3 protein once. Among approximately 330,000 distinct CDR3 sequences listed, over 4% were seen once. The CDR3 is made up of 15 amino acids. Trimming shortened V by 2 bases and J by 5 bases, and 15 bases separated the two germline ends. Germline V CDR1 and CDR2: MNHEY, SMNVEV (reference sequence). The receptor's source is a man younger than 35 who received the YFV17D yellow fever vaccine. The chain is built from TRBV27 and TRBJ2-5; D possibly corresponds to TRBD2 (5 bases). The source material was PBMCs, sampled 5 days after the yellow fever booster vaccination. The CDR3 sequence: CASSLRVGARETQYF. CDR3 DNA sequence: TGTGCCAGCAGTTTACGGGTGGGAGCGAGGGAGACCCAGTACTTC.